Shown below are 17 T cell receptor beta chains from a single sample sequenced in a study of blood T cell repertoires in COVID-19 (TCRdb year 2020). Library prep was done by the immunoSEQ multiplex PCR assay. TCRdb limited this immuneACCESS table to in-frame rearrangements with V and J called. A share of clones is missing; checked studies link under half to unresolved V genes, and the rest is unexplained. In this sample the table shows tens of thousands of clones, 85% to 90% of which occur a single time. The ten most abundant clones make up approximately 3% of the sample. Input material: PBMCs or T cells enriched from blood (not recorded which). These receptors were collected from a woman aged 45-65 years who had recovered from COVID-19.

The chain is built from TRBV5-1 and TRBJ2-1, with TRBD2 matching over 7 bases. Germline CDR1 and CDR2: SGHRS and YFSETQ. The ends lost 4 bases at V and 8 bases at J; junction bases unmatched: 12. This CDR3 region has 15 residues. In nucleotides, the CDR3 is TGCGCCAGCAGCGCCCTGGGAGGGGCTACCCATGAGCAGTTCTTC. Amino acids: CASSALGGATHEQFF.

This sequence joins TRBV5-1 and TRBJ2-5, with D possibly matching TRBD2 (7 bases). This CDR3 spans 15 amino acids. The V gene lost 0 bases and the J gene lost 5 bases, with 14 bases spanning the gap. Germline V gene sequence: CDR1 SGHRS, CDR2 YFSETQ. The CDR3 region has the DNA TGCGCCAGCAGCTTGGCCCCCGCGGGGGCGGAGACCCAGTACTTC. It encodes CASSLAPAGAETQYF.

The rearrangement uses TRBV27 and TRBJ1-1; D perhaps matches TRBD1 (5 bases). This CDR3 comprises 14 residues. V was cut by 4 bases and J by 0 bases, with 9 bases left in between. Germline V gene data show CDR1 as MNHEY and CDR2 as SMNVEV (reference sequence). The CDR3 DNA sequence: TGTGCCAGCAGTTCCCGACAGATGAACACTGAAGCTTTCTTT. Translated: CASSSRQMNTEAFF.

The J gene is TRBJ1-2, the V gene TRBV7-2; D may be TRBD1 (6 bases). There are 15 residues in the CDR3. Per the germline V gene, CDR1 is SGHTA and CDR2 is FQGNSA. V gave up 1 base and J gave up 5 bases, with 14 bases separating them. The DNA for the CDR3 is TGTGCCAGCAGCTTAGAGATAAATACAGGGTATGGCTACACCTTC. It encodes CASSLEINTGYGYTF.

The chain is built from TRBV7-9 and TRBJ1-4, with 10 bases aligning to TRBD1. Trimming at V came to 3 bases and at J to 6 bases, leaving 1 base not matched to a gene. CDR3 size: 14 residues. The germline CDR1 and CDR2 sequences are SEHNR and FQNEAQ (reference sequence). CDR3 loop: CASSLDRGDEKLFF. CDR3 coding DNA: TGTGCCAGCAGCTTGGACAGGGGGGATGAAAAACTGTTTTTT.

The chain carries TRBV9 and TRBJ1-1, with 8 bases matching TRBD1. The germline CDR1 and CDR2 sequences are SGDLS and YYNGEE. The CDR3 runs 13 residues. Losses at the gene ends were 0 bases for V and 11 bases for J; bases not matched to a gene: 6. For the CDR3, the DNA is TGTGCCAGCAGCGTAGGTTGGACAGGGTATGCTTTCTTT. Amino acids: CASSVGWTGYAFF.

This clone was seen a few times. The V and J genes are TRBV5-1 and TRBJ1-5; unclear D gene. Trimming left V 1 base short and J 0 bases short, with 8 bases between. This CDR3 comprises 15 residues. Germline CDR1 is SGHRS and CDR2 is YFSETQ. This CDR3 reads CASSLSGNSNQPQHF. CDR3 coding DNA: TGCGCCAGCAGCTTGTCGGGGAATAGCAATCAGCCCCAGCATTTT.

The chain links TRBV6-5 to TRBJ1-6; 9 positions agree with TRBD1. CDR1 and CDR2 from the germline V gene are MNHEY and SVGAGI. The trim removed 6 bases at V and 10 bases at J, leaving 10 bases unmatched. The CDR3 runs 15 residues. CDR3 nucleotide sequence: TGTGCCAGCAGAAGCACGGGGACAGGGATATCACCCCTCCACTTT. It encodes CASRSTGTGISPLHF.

The chain carries TRBV5-1 and TRBJ1-1, with TRBD1 matching 12 bases. This CDR3 is built from 16 residues. The V gene end was trimmed by 4 bases and the J gene end by 3 bases; junction bases not matched to a gene: 7. Germline loops: CDR1 SGHRS, CDR2 YFSETQ. The CDR3 DNA sequence: TGCGCCAGCAGCAAAGGGACAGGGGGCTTCGACACTGAAGCTTTCTTT. Amino acid sequence: CASSKGTGGFDTEAFF.

The gene calls are TRBV7-7 and TRBJ2-5; TRBD2 is a possible D gene (6 bases). The CDR3 contains 13 residues. Germline-derived CDR1 and CDR2 are SSHAT and FNYEAQ (reference sequence). V dropped 6 bases and J dropped 11 bases, with 19 bases sitting between them. Here the CDR3 reads CASSGRLGGPQYF. The DNA of the CDR3 is TGTGCCAGCAGTGGTAGGCTGGGGGGACCGCAGTACTTC.

The V and J genes are TRBV10-2 and TRBJ1-6; D is ambiguous. The CDR3 is made up of 13 amino acids. In germline, CDR1 is WSHSY, CDR2 SAAADI. The V gene lost 5 bases and the J gene lost 7 bases, with 9 bases spanning the gap. CDR3: CASSTLENSPLHF. CDR3 nucleotide sequence: TGCGCCAGCAGTACACTGGAGAATTCACCCCTCCACTTT.

The V call is TRBV27, the J call TRBJ1-1; tentative D call: TRBD1 (5 bases). The CDR3 covers 14 residues. The V end lost 7 bases, the J end lost 2 bases, and 14 bases lay between the germline ends. The germline CDR1 and CDR2 sequences are MNHEY and SMNVEV (reference sequence). Here the CDR3 reads CASKIGTANTEAFF. The CDR3, as DNA: TGTGCCAGCAAAATAGGGACTGCAAACACTGAAGCTTTCTTT.

V usage is TRBV4-2 and J usage is TRBJ1-2, with TRBD1 matching 12 bases. V was clipped by 4 bases and J by 14 bases; unmatched bases: 8. The CDR3 length is 13 residues. The V gene's germline CDR1 is LGHNA and CDR2 YNFKEQ. The CDR3 bases are TGTGCCAGCAGCCCGGGGGGACAGGGGGCTATTACCTTC. Its translation is CASSPGGQGAITF.

V is TRBV28 and J is TRBJ2-3, with 8 bases identical to TRBD1. V lost 5 bases, J lost 4 bases, and 8 bases stayed unmatched. This CDR3 is built from 15 residues. Germline V lookup: CDR1 MDHEN, CDR2 SYDVKM. The CDR3 DNA reads as TGTGCCAGCAGTCGCGGACAGGGTGAAGCAGATACGCAGTATTTT. It is translated as CASSRGQGEADTQYF.

The chain links TRBV7-9 to TRBJ1-5; 8 nucleotides align to TRBD1. The CDR3 loop spans 15 amino acids. The V gene's germline CDR1 is SEHNR and CDR2 FQNEAQ (reference sequence). V shed 5 bases, J shed 3 bases, and the junction held 6 bases outside the gene matches. CDR3 loop: CASSKTGGDNQPQHF. CDR3 nucleotide sequence: TGTGCCAGCAGCAAAACAGGGGGGGACAATCAGCCCCAGCATTTT.

The chain is built from TRBV5-1 and TRBJ2-2; TRBD1 is a possible D gene (5 bases). Trimming shortened V by 6 bases and J by 6 bases, and 15 bases separated the two germline ends. The length of the CDR3 is 14 residues. In germline, CDR1 is SGHRS, CDR2 YFSETQ. In DNA form, the CDR3 reads TGCGCCAGCAAGGCAGGGATATTCGCCGGGGAGCTGTTTTTT. Its translation is CASKAGIFAGELFF. Using reference TRBV5-1 and TRBJ2-2 for the parts outside the CDR3, the full variable domain is KAGVTQTPRYLIKTRGQQVTLSCSPISGHRSVSWYQQTPGQGLQFLFEYFSETQRNKGNFPGRFSGRQFSNSRSEMNVSTLELGDSALYLCASKAGIFAGELFFGEGSRLTVL.

The chain combines TRBV19 with TRBJ2-7, with 13 bases lining up with TRBD2. From germline, CDR1 is LNHDA and CDR2 SQIVND (reference sequence). Trimming cost V 2 bases and J 1 base; bases outside gene matches: 5. This CDR3 spans 17 amino acids. The CDR3 DNA follows: TGTGCCAGTAGTATAAGGACTAGCGGGAGTAGGTCCTACGAGCAGTACTTC. This sequence encodes CASSIRTSGSRSYEQYF.